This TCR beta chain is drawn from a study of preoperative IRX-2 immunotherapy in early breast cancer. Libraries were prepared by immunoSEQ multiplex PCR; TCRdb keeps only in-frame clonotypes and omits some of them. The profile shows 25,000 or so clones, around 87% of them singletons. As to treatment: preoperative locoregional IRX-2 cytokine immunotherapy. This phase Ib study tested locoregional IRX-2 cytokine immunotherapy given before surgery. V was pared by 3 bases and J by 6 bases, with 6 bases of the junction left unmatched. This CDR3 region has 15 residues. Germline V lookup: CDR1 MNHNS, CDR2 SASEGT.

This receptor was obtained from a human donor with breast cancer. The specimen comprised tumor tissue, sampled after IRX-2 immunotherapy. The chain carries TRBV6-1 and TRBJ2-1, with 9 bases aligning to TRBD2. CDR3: CASSDETSGFNEQFF. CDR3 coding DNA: TGTGCCAGCAGTGACGAGACTAGCGGCTTCAATGAGCAGTTCTTC.